These T cell receptor beta chains were read from a single sample in a study of cytomegalovirus exposure and HLA in healthy donors. The method was immunoSEQ multiplex PCR; TCRdb's version includes in-frame clones alone and lacks a portion of them. The table lists over 100,000 clones, around 66% of them singletons. The material sequenced was PBMCs. The receptors were gathered from a woman between 40 and 50 years old in good health and CMV-seropositive. Both conserved end residues are part of each CDR3. The D gene is left open where the match is weak.

D: -
V: TRBV29-1
CDR3: CSVAYSLYGYTF

D: TRBD1
V: TRBV9
CDR3: CASSLTQGTGLKAVPTDTQYF

D: -
V: TRBV10-1
CDR3: CASSRGSYNEQFF

D: TRBD1
V: TRBV28
CDR3: CASTGQLNYGYTF

D: TRBD1
V: TRBV28
CDR3: CASSSWGTVLEAFF

D: -
V: TRBV30
CDR3: CAWSQGEAGELFF

D: TRBD2
V: TRBV2
CDR3: CASSYTGTSYEQYF

D: TRBD1
V: TRBV27
CDR3: CASTSGTGNTGELFF

D: TRBD1
V: TRBV5-6
CDR3: CASRNRGLAGNTIYF

D: -
V: TRBV9
CDR3: CASSASGTTSTDTQYF

D: TRBD2
V: TRBV10-3
CDR3: CALGEGGGSYNEQFF

D: TRBD1
V: TRBV2
CDR3: CASSQGLRTDTQYF

D: -
V: TRBV5-1
CDR3: CASSPGLSGNTIYF

D: TRBD2
V: TRBV28
CDR3: CASSPIAGGISYEQYF